This entry concerns a single T cell receptor beta chain. This clone is a singleton in its sample. Its antigen is not yet known. Base qualities are not recorded, but no much larger clone differs from it by a single base. TCRbeta CDR3 regions were amplified from genomic DNA using the immunoSEQ Assay, a bias-controlled multiplex PCR. On the authors' methods: The number of nucleated cells in each sample was estimated from the amplification of reference gene primers within the assay. To quantify the absolute abundance of each unique TCRbeta CDR3 rearrangement, sequence reads were collapsed and filtered. For each sample, productive Simpson clonality was calculated as the square root of Simpson's diversity index over productive rearrangements. TCRdb's version of the immuneACCESS table is confined to in-frame rearrangements and falls short of the full clone set. An unresolved V gene accounts for under half of the shortfall where checked; the remainder is of unknown origin. V and J calls and clone size follow that table, whereas D and trimming were derived from the DNA. The sample table contains 350,000 or so clones; only one count was recorded for 90% of them. 5% to 8.5% of the sample comes from the top ten.

Collaborating institutions collected whole blood in K2EDTA tubes following their own protocols. For TCRbeta analysis, collaborators shipped samples as frozen whole blood, isolated PBMCs, or DNA extracted from either of those sample types. The data are from a study of blood T cell repertoires in COVID-19 (dated by TCRdb to the early 2020s). About the investigation overall: Collaborator samples came from the United States, Italy and Spain and covered acute and convalescent phases of COVID-19. The material from the prospective study consisted of cDNA or gDNA derived from T cells, B-cell-depleted T cells, or PBMCs. Subjects who had been exposed to COVID-19, were actively infected with it, or had recovered from it provided the deeply sampled blood TCRbeta repertoires that made up the dataset. The repertoires were made available in a free public database intended to serve as a resource for research on the immune response to SARS-CoV-2. Samples came from the ongoing ImmuneRACE study (first 160 participants) plus 1,254 subjects from 6 global collaborators. Sample metadata almost always included a de-identified subject ID, COVID-19 status, age in years and sex. HLA class I and class II types, where available, came from metadata supplied by the sample provider rather than from assay-based typing.

Study-wide conclusions, independent of this receptor: How much clinical and demographic metadata was included differed by source and by participant, and the metadata was provided uncurated.

The germline V gene provides CDR1 SGDLS and CDR2 YYNGEE. The CDR3 numbers 17 residues from cysteine through phenylalanine. Only the CDR3 part of the read is kept: 51 bases, read in frame from the first base. Germline trimming amounts to 4 bases on V and 6 bases on J, with 15 as the count of junction bases outside the gene matches. Recombination linked TRBV9 to TRBJ2-1; 8 junctional bases match TRBD1. The sample comprised peripheral blood. This TCR came from a man between 18 and 29 years old with active or convalescent COVID-19. The DNA is as follows: TGTGCCAGCAGCACCCCCCCGAAGACAGGGGCTTTCAATGAGCAGTTCTTC. This encodes CASSTPPKTGAFNEQFF.